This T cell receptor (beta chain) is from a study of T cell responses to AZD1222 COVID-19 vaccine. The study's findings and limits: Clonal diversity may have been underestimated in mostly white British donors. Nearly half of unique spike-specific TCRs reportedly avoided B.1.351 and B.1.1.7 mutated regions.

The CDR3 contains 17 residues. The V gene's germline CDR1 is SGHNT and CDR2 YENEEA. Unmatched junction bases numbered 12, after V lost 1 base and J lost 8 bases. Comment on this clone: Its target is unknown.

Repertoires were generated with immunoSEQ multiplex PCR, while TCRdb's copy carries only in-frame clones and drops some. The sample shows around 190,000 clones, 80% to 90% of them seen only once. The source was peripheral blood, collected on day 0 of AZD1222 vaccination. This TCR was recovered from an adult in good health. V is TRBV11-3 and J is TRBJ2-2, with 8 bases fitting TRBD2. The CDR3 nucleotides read TGTGCCAGCAGCTTAGGGAGAGCGGGAGTAAGGAAGGGGGAGCTGTTTTTT. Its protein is CASSLGRAGVRKGELFF.